The sequence of this T cell receptor (beta chain) was determined in a study of OX40 agonist ivuxolimab in advanced cancers. Data came from immunoSEQ multiplex PCR; TCRdb stores just in-frame clones and leaves some out. Counted here are 70,000 or so clones, about nine tenths occurring once; the ten biggest clones make up 14% to 15%. The CDR3 totals 15 residues. V shed 1 base, J shed 4 bases, and the junction held 3 bases outside the gene matches. The germline V gene has CDR1 SEHNR and CDR2 FQNEAQ (reference sequence). This clone was recorded only once. The chain joins TRBV7-9 to TRBJ2-5; 10 nucleotides line up with TRBD2. This specimen consisted of CD4+ or CD8+ T cells sorted from blood, obtained in a trial of the OX40 agonist ivuxolimab. This sequence originates from an adult with an advanced solid tumor such as melanoma, head and neck, liver or kidney cancer. CDR3 bases: TGTGCCAGCAGCTTAGTAGCGGGAGGAAGAGAGACCCAGTACTTC. Translation: CASSLVAGGRETQYF.